This T cell receptor (beta chain) emerged from a study of OX40 agonist ivuxolimab in advanced cancers. The CDR3 length is 14 residues. The junction had 6 bases not matched to a gene; V was cut back by 5 bases and J by 3 bases. CDR1 is SGHRS, CDR2 YFSETQ, per germline. The data were produced by immunoSEQ multiplex PCR, yet TCRdb's version contains in-frame clones alone and is incomplete. This table holds fewer than 65,000 clones, around 90% found once. V is TRBV5-1 and J is TRBJ2-5, with 8 bases fitting TRBD2. The sequencing here drew on CD4+ or CD8+ T cells sorted from blood, taken in a trial of the OX40 agonist ivuxolimab. The clonotype comes from an adult with an advanced solid tumor such as melanoma, head and neck, liver or kidney cancer. The CDR3 region is CASRSGGGKETQYF. DNA of the CDR3: TGCGCCAGCAGATCGGGCGGGGGGAAAGAGACCCAGTACTTC.